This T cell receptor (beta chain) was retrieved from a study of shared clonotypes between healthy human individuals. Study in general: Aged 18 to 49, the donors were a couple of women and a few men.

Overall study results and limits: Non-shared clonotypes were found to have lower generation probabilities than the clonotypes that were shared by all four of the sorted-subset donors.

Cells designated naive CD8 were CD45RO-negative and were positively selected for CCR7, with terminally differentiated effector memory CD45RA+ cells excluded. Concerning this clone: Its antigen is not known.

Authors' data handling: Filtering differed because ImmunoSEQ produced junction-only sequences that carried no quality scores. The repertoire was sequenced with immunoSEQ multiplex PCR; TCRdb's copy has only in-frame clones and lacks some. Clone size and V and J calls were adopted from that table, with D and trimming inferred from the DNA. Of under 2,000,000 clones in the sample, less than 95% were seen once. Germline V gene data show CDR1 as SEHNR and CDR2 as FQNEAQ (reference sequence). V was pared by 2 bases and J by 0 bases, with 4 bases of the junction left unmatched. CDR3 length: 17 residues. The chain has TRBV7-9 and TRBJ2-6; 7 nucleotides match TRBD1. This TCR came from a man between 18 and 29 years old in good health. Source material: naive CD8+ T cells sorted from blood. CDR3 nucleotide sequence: TGTGCCAGCAGCTTACTACAGGGGATCTCTGGGGCCAACGTCCTGACTTTC. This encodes CASSLLQGISGANVLTF.